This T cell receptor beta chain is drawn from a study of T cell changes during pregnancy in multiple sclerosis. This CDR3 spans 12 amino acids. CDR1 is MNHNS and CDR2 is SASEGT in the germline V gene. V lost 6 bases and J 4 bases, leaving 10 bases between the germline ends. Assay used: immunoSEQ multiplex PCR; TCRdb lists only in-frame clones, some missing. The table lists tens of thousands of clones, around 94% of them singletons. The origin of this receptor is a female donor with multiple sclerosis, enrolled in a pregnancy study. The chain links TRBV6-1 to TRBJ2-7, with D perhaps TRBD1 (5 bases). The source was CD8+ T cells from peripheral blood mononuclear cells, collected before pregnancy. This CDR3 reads CASRQAFYEQYF. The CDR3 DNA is TGTGCCAGCAGACAGGCTTTTTACGAGCAGTACTTC.